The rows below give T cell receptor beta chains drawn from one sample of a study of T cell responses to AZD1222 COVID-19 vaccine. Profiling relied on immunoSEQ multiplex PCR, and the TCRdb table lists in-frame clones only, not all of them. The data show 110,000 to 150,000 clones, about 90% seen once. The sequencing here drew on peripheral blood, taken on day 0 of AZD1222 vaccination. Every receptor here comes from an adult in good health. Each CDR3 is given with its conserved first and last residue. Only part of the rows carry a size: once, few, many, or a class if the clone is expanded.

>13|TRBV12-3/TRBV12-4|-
CASSRFRPYEQYF
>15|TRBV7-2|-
CASRPPTGSYNEQFF
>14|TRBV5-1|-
CASSSQGANTEAFF
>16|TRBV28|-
CASSNLGRVLNQPQHF
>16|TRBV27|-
CASSFERGSSYNEQFF
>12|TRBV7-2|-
CASSSFTDTQYF
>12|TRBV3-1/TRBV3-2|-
CASSPGSYEQYF
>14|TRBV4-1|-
CASSHPDYYNEQFF
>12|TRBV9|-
CASSVRSGGYTF
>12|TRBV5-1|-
CASRTGADTQYF
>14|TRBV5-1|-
CASSFNTGFNEQYF
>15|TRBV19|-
CASSIEDRAYNEQFF
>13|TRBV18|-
CASSPRRGYEQYF
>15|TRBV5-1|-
CASSLRAGDFGEQYF
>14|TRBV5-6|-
CASSPSGRAHEQYF
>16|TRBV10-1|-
CASSESGASGSYEQYF
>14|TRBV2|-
CASASTWQNTEAFF
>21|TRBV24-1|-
CATSDVQGPGDARHSNQPQHF
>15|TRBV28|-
CASSFIAGGDYEQYF
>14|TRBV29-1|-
CSVGGTSAYNEQFF
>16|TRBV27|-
CASSRRLAGGGNEQFF
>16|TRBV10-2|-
CASYDPLAGGGNEQFF
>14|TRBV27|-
CASSSPAGGSGYTF
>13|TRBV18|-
CASAKQGRETQYF
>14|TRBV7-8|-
CATTGRPMGDTQYF
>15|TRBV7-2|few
CASSIIQGDGAGYTF
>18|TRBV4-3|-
CASSQDLGWERSYNEQFF
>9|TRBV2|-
CASTPMGPF
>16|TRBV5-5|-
CASSNDLTGQEETQYF
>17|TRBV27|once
CASRRRAGTSGSYEQFF
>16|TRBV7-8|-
CASSPTLLAGGYEQYF
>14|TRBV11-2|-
CASGRQSSYNEQFF
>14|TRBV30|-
CASHPQLGAGELFF
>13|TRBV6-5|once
CASIQGANYGYTF
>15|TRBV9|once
CASSSGSPIYNEQFF
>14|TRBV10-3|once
CAISDSVSYNEQFF
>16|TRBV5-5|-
CASSLRGQGNTGELFF
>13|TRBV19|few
CASSERVGTEAFF
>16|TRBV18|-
CASSQGQGPEGYGYTF